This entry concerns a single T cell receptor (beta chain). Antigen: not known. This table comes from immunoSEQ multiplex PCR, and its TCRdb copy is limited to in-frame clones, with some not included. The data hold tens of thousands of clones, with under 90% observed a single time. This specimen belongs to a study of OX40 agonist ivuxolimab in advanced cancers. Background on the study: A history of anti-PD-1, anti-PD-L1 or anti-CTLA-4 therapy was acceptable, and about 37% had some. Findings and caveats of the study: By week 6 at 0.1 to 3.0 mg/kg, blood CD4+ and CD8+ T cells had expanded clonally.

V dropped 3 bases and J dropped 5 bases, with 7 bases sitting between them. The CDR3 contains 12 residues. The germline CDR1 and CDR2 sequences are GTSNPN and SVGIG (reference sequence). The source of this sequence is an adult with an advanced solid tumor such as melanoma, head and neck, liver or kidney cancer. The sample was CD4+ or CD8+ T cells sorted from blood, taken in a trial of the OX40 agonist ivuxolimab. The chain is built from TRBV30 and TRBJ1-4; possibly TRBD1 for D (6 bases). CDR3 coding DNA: TGTGCCTGGAGGGGGGGCAATGAAAAACTGTTTTTT. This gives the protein CAWRGGNEKLFF.